One TCR beta chain is described in this entry. The CDR3 has 13 amino acids. V was pared by 8 bases and J by 6 bases, with 17 bases between. Every one of the donors was a Caucasian adult that lived in Nashville, Tennessee. CD4+ cells yielded CD45RA+ naive and CD45RA-negative memory subsets. Every immunoSEQ plate was one replicate of a subset's evenly spread DNA. Profiling relied on immunoSEQ multiplex PCR, and the TCRdb table lists in-frame clones only, not all of them. The repertoire holds hundreds of thousands of clones, roughly 73% seen once, with roughly 2% in the top ten. These data belong to a study of shared clonotypes between healthy human individuals.

Sequencing was done on a sample of memory CD4+ T cells sorted from blood. Subset in this sample: CD45RA-negative fraction. This receptor was identified in a woman aged 30 to 39 in good health. The chain combines TRBV6-7 with TRBJ2-7, with no clear D. Being an ORF, TRBV6-7 has a function that is uncertain. The CDR3: CASRTDRPSEQYF. In nucleotides, the CDR3 is TGTGCCAGCCGCACCGACCGCCCAAGCGAGCAGTACTTC.